These 20 T cell receptor beta chains originate from one sample sequenced in a study of a mutant IDH1 vaccine in newly diagnosed glioma. Assay used: immunoSEQ multiplex PCR; TCRdb lists only in-frame clones, some missing. Counted here are some 40,000 clones, under 90% occurring once; the ten biggest clones make up more than 13%. The antigens for these receptors are not known. The time point: week 11, during vaccination. Every vaccination contained 300 ug of the mutant IDH1 20-mer peptide and was paired with topical imiquimod. The starting material was peripheral blood mononuclear cells (PBMCs), obtained from a glioma patient whose treatment included an IDH1 peptide vaccine. Receptors were obtained from a woman aged 25 to 45 with glioma. Some clones in this sample may be carry-over from other donors' samples.

The chain couples TRBV29-1 to TRBJ1-1, with no clear D. Germline lookup yields CDR1 SQVTM and CDR2 ANQGSEA. The CDR3 consists of 16 residues. The ends were cut back, 0 bases at V and 2 bases at J, with 16 bases in the middle. CDR3 protein: CSVEEPAAGYNTEAFF. Here the CDR3 DNA reads TGCAGCGTTGAAGAGCCAGCCGCGGGTTATAACACTGAAGCTTTCTTT.

This clone was counted between two and nine times. The genes are TRBV25-1 and TRBJ2-6, with TRBD1 matching 9 bases. The CDR3 contains 18 residues. Germline V lookup: CDR1 MGHDK, CDR2 SYGVNS. With V trimmed by 1 base and J by 0 bases, 4 bases remained unmatched. CDR3: CASSESRTGASGANVLTF. The CDR3 DNA is TGTGCCAGCAGTGAATCTCGGACAGGGGCCTCTGGGGCCAACGTCCTGACTTTC.

The V gene is TRBV7-8, the J gene TRBJ2-1; 8 positions agree with TRBD2. Trimming at V came to 5 bases and at J to 0 bases, leaving 18 bases not matched to a gene. CDR1 and CDR2 (germline): SGHVS, FQNEAQ. CDR3 length equals 20 residues. This chain's CDR3 is CASSTPRGGKRGSSYNEQFF. The CDR3 DNA reads as TGTGCCAGCAGCACCCCGCGAGGGGGTAAGCGGGGGAGCTCCTACAATGAGCAGTTCTTC.

The V gene is TRBV7-3, the J gene TRBJ2-3; no clear D gene. Trimming removed 3 bases at V and 0 bases at J, with 7 bases between. Germline values: CDR1 SGHTA, CDR2 FQGTGA. The CDR3 extends over 14 amino acids. The CDR3 reads CASSLGISTDTQYF. DNA of the CDR3: TGTGCCAGCAGCTTGGGGATCAGCACAGATACGCAGTATTTT.

This chain links TRBV30 with TRBJ2-2, with a possible D match to TRBD1 (6 bases). With 7 bases removed from V and 5 bases from J, the gap between germline ends came to 14 bases. There are 13 residues in the CDR3. Germline CDR1 GTSNPN, CDR2 SVGIG (reference sequence). CDR3 in amino acids: CALDRLRTGELFF. Written as DNA, the CDR3 is TGTGCCTTAGACAGGTTACGGACCGGGGAGCTGTTTTTT.

This clone was recorded only once. The chain has TRBV7-8 and TRBJ2-7; 11 positions agree with TRBD2. The length of the CDR3 is 19 residues. The V and J ends lost 5 bases and 3 bases, in that order; junction bases with no gene match: 18. The germline V gene has CDR1 SGHVS and CDR2 FQNEAQ. The CDR3 nucleotides read TGTGCCAGCAGCCACTCCCGGGACAGGACGGGACTAGCGGTCTACGAGCAGTACTTC. Protein: CASSHSRDRTGLAVYEQYF. The full variable domain, in which reference TRBV7-8 and TRBJ2-7 provide the parts outside the CDR3, is GAGVSQSPRYKVAKRGQDVALRCDPISGHVSLFWYQQALGQGPEFLTYFQNEAQLDKSGLPSDRFFAERPEGSVSTLKIQRTQQEDSAVYLCASSHSRDRTGLAVYEQYFGPGTRLTVT.

The chain employs TRBV6-1 and TRBJ1-2; the D gene is possibly TRBD1 (6 bases). Germline loops: CDR1 MNHNS, CDR2 SASEGT. This CDR3 has 13 residues. The V gene lost 4 bases and the J gene lost 4 bases, with 10 bases spanning the gap. CDR3 bases: TGTGCCAGCAGTGGGGGACAAATCTATGGCTACACCTTC. Encoded protein: CASSGGQIYGYTF.

This chain joins TRBV19 and TRBJ2-1, with D possibly TRBD2 on 6 matching bases. Germline V gene sequence: CDR1 LNHDA, CDR2 SQIVND (reference sequence). The CDR3 consists of 14 residues. V was trimmed by 3 bases and J by 3 bases, leaving 9 bases between them. The CDR3 sequence: CASSMTGVYNEQFF. The CDR3, as DNA: TGTGCCAGTAGTATGACGGGAGTCTACAATGAGCAGTTCTTC.

This clone showed up just once. The gene calls are TRBV4-1 and TRBJ1-4, with TRBD1 as a possible D gene (6 bases). The V end lost 0 bases, the J end lost 6 bases, and 11 bases lay between the germline ends. The germline V gene encodes CDR1 MGHRA and CDR2 YSYEKL. This CDR3 is 15 amino acids long. Written as DNA, the CDR3 is TGCGCCAGCAGCCAAGAGGGGGCGGCAGATGAAAAACTGTTTTTT. The encoded protein is CASSQEGAADEKLFF.

This clone was picked up a small number of times. J is TRBJ2-2 and V is TRBV10-1, with D tentatively TRBD1 (5 bases). The CDR3 is 15 residues long. The V end was cut by 3 bases, the J end by 5 bases, with 13 bases between. Germline V gene lookup returns CDR1 WNHNN and CDR2 SYGVQD (reference sequence). This CDR3 is CASSERLGPTGELFF. The CDR3 DNA reads TGCGCCAGCAGTGAACGTTTGGGGCCTACCGGGGAGCTGTTTTTT.

The chain carries TRBV7-9 and TRBJ2-7, with D unclear. V was pared by 1 base and J by 4 bases, with 5 bases between. Per the germline V gene, CDR1 is SEHNR and CDR2 is FQNEAQ (reference sequence). The CDR3 consists of 12 residues. The CDR3 region has the DNA TGTGCCAGCAGCTTAGAGTTGTACGAGCAGTACTTC. Amino acid sequence: CASSLELYEQYF.

The chain's CDR3 is CASSQDWRRNTEAFF. The CDR3, as DNA: TGTGCCAGCAGCCAAGATTGGCGGAGGAACACTGAAGCTTTCTTT. The chain has TRBV14 and TRBJ1-1; D not certain. The CDR3 runs to 15 residues. Germline V gene sequence: CDR1 SGHDN, CDR2 FVKESK. Trimming took off 0 bases at V and 1 base at J, with 9 bases between the two ends. The full variable domain, completed using reference TRBV14 and TRBJ1-1, is EAGVTQFPSHSVIEKGQTVTLRCDPISGHDNLYWYRRVMGKEIKFLLHFVKESKQDESGMPNNRFLAERTGGTYSTLKVQPAELEDSGVYFCASSQDWRRNTEAFFGQGTRLTVV.

The chain carries TRBV5-4 and TRBJ2-7; D not resolved. The CDR3 has 13 residues. In germline, CDR1 is SGHNT, CDR2 YYREEE (reference sequence). Trimming took 0 bases from V and 3 from J, leaving 7 bases between them. The CDR3 loop reads CASSLGGGYEQYF. In nucleotides, the CDR3 is TGTGCCAGCAGCTTGGGGGGTGGCTACGAGCAGTACTTC.

This clone was picked up a small number of times. This rearrangement joins TRBV30 to TRBJ1-1, with D maybe TRBD1 (6 bases). CDR1 and CDR2 from the germline V gene are GTSNPN and SVGIG (reference sequence). Trimming cost V 5 bases and J 0 bases, with 7 bases left between them. The CDR3 length is 12 residues. CDR3 nucleotide sequence: TGTGCCTGGGGACAGTTGAACACTGAAGCTTTCTTT. It yields the protein CAWGQLNTEAFF.

V gene TRBV27 combines with J gene TRBJ2-7, with 9 bases that match TRBD1. CDR3 length: 14 residues. V gave up 4 bases and J gave up 2 bases; unmatched junction bases: 3. CDR1 is MNHEY, CDR2 SMNVEV, per germline (reference sequence). The CDR3 DNA is TGTGCCAGCAGTTCCGGGACAGGGCCCTACGAGCAGTACTTC. This codes for CASSSGTGPYEQYF.

V is TRBV4-1 and J is TRBJ2-7; tentative D call: TRBD1 (6 bases). V was shortened by 5 bases and J by 2 bases, with 22 bases between the two germline ends. Germline CDR1 MGHRA, CDR2 YSYEKL. The CDR3 is made up of 17 amino acids. CDR3 nucleotides: TGCGCCAGCAGCGCACCTCTCCGGGGAAGGGGGACCTACGAGCAGTACTTC. Translation: CASSAPLRGRGTYEQYF.

The chain uses TRBV2 and TRBJ2-7; D unclear. Trimming removed 8 bases at V and 4 bases at J, with 6 bases between. The V gene's germline CDR1 is SNHLY and CDR2 FYNNEI. The CDR3 runs 10 residues. This chain's CDR3 is CASGEYEQYF. CDR3 in DNA: TGTGCCAGCGGAGAGTACGAGCAGTACTTC. The full variable domain, rest sourced from reference TRBV2 and TRBJ2-7, is EPEVTQTPSHQVTQMGQEVILRCVPISNHLYFYWYRQILGQKVEFLVSFYNNEISEKSEIFDDQFSVERPDGSNFTLKIRSTKLEDSAMYFCASGEYEQYFGPGTRLTVT.

The chain carries TRBV2 and TRBJ2-3; D call uncertain. The CDR3 has 15 residues. The germline V gene has CDR1 SNHLY and CDR2 FYNNEI. Deletions cut 0 bases from V and 3 bases from J, with 10 bases between. The CDR3 bases are TGTGCCAGCAGTGAAGCCGGCCCTGCGACAGATACGCAGTATTTT. It specifies CASSEAGPATDTQYF.

V gene TRBV18 combines with J gene TRBJ2-2, with D perhaps being TRBD1 or TRBD2 (6 bases each). The CDR3 covers 14 residues. V was trimmed by 2 bases and J by 8 bases, leaving 12 bases between them. CDR1 is KGHSH, CDR2 LQKENI, per germline. The chain's CDR3 is CASSPTRGGGELFF. CDR3 DNA: TGTGCCAGCTCACCAACCAGGGGAGGAGGGGAGCTGTTTTTT.

The genes are TRBV9 and TRBJ2-7; D call uncertain. V was pared by 7 bases and J by 4 bases, with 6 bases between. Germline V gene sequence: CDR1 SGDLS, CDR2 YYNGEE. The CDR3 has 10 residues. The CDR3 coding sequence is TGTGCCAGCCCCGAATACGAGCAGTACTTC. Translating gives CASPEYEQYF.